This TCR beta chain emerged from a study of blood T cell repertoires in COVID-19. The germline CDR1 and CDR2 sequences are ENHRY and SYGVKD. This CDR3 has 12 residues. After removal of 6 bases from V and 4 bases from J, the junction contained 1 base not matched to a gene. Libraries were prepared by immunoSEQ multiplex PCR; TCRdb keeps only in-frame clonotypes and omits some of them. Here the sample spans about 260,000 clones, roughly 84% being singletons. The chain carries TRBV10-3 and TRBJ2-7, with 9 bases lining up with TRBD1. Sequencing was carried out using peripheral blood. The sequence derives from a woman in her thirties or forties who had recovered from COVID-19. CDR3 sequence reads: CAIRDRGYEQYF. Here the CDR3 DNA reads TGTGCCATCAGGGACAGGGGATACGAGCAGTACTTC.